The entry below gives a single TCR beta chain sequence along with its context. This entry is derived from a study of cytomegalovirus exposure and HLA in healthy donors. The primer mix had 60 Vbeta and 13 Jbeta primers. Sequenced by immunoSEQ multiplex PCR; TCRdb stores in-frame clones only, minus some. Of around 190,000 clones listed, 60% to 80% are singletons. V shed 0 bases and J 9 bases; nucleotides not matched to a gene: 5. Germline values: CDR1 SGHVS, CDR2 FNYEAQ. This CDR3 comprises 15 residues. Sequences were obtained from PBMCs. The chain uses TRBV7-6 and TRBJ2-1; TRBD2 matches 10 bases. This receptor was taken from a woman between 18 and 29 years old in good health and CMV-seronegative. The CDR3 DNA reads as TGTGCCAGCAGCTTAGCGGCTAGCGGGAGTACTGAGCAGTTCTTC. Amino acids: CASSLAASGSTEQFF.